This TCR beta chain was sequenced during a study of blood T cell repertoires in COVID-19. The method was immunoSEQ multiplex PCR; TCRdb's version includes in-frame clones alone and lacks a portion of them. The sample has 300,000 to 450,000 clones, around 89% seen once. After removal of 3 bases from V and 2 bases from J, the junction contained 4 bases not matched to a gene. CDR1 SGDLS and CDR2 YYNGEE come from the germline V gene. CDR3 length: 16 residues. This clonotype originated in a man aged 18 to 29 who had recovered from COVID-19. The V gene is TRBV9, the J gene TRBJ2-7; 14 bases are a match to TRBD2. Sequenced sample: PBMCs or T cells enriched from blood (not recorded which). The CDR3 region is CASSGGLAGGTYEQYF. CDR3 nucleotides: TGTGCCAGCAGCGGAGGACTAGCGGGAGGCACCTACGAGCAGTACTTC.